Listed below are T cell receptor beta chains from one sample, sequenced in a study of long-term antiretroviral therapy in people with HIV. Sequencing was performed with immunoSEQ multiplex PCR; in TCRdb, only in-frame clones are kept and a portion is missing. Of tens of thousands of clones listed, about 93% are singletons. The material was unsorted PBMCs, obtained about 5.5 years after starting antiretroviral therapy. The origin of the receptors is a woman aged 40-49 years with HIV. CDR3s include the opening cysteine and the closing phenylalanine or tryptophan. D genes are given only for firm matches. Clone size is stated in some rows and not others, as once, few, many or a class when expanded.

>TRBJ1-4|.|once|TRBV6-5
CASRRVINEKLFF
TGTGCCAGCAGGCGTGTGATCAATGAAAAACTGTTTTTT
>TRBJ1-1|.|.|TRBV15
CATSLAGTEAFF
TGTGCCACCAGCTTGGCAGGAACTGAAGCTTTCTTT
>TRBJ2-7|.|.|TRBV5-5
CASRSGASTYEQYF
TGTGCCAGCAGATCCGGGGCTTCTACCTACGAGCAGTACTTC
>TRBJ2-2|.|.|TRBV5-1
CASSFSGAHTGELFF
TGCGCCAGCAGCTTTTCGGGGGCCCACACCGGGGAGCTGTTTTTT
>TRBJ2-4|TRBD2|.|TRBV11-2
CASSLSGGRAGGIQYF
TGTGCCAGCAGCTTATCAGGCGGGAGGGCCGGGGGCATTCAGTACTTC
>TRBJ1-4|.|.|TRBV4-2
CASSQALSGVWEKLFF
TGTGCCAGCAGCCAGGCTTTATCGGGGGTTTGGGAAAAACTGTTTTTT
>TRBJ2-1|.|once|TRBV10-2
CASRLGLDNEQFF
TGCGCCAGCAGACTAGGGCTTGACAATGAGCAGTTCTTC
>TRBJ2-1|.|.|TRBV6-1
CASSELWWQFF
TGTGCCAGCAGTGAATTGTGGTGGCAGTTCTTC
>TRBJ1-2|.|.|TRBV4-1
CASSSPDSRIYGYTF
TGCGCCAGCAGCTCCCCAGACAGTCGCATCTATGGCTACACCTTC
>TRBJ2-7|.|.|TRBV5-6
CASSLGPASPGGQYF
TGTGCCAGCAGCTTGGGTCCAGCCTCCCCTGGAGGGCAGTACTTC
>TRBJ2-1|TRBD2|.|TRBV11-2
CASSRPLAGGGNEQFF
TGTGCCAGCAGCCGGCCACTAGCGGGGGGGGGCAATGAGCAGTTCTTC
>TRBJ2-1|.|.|TRBV4-3
CASSQVLVVGPYNEQFF
TGCGCCAGCAGCCAAGTACTAGTCGTAGGACCCTACAATGAGCAGTTCTTC
>TRBJ1-3|.|once|TRBV2
CASKGSGNTIYF
TGTGCCAGCAAGGGCTCTGGAAACACCATATATTTT
>TRBJ2-7|.|.|TRBV5-1
CASSLAGSAYEQYF
TGCGCCAGCAGCTTGGCAGGGTCGGCCTACGAGCAGTACTTC
>TRBJ1-1|TRBD1|.|TRBV5-5
CASSLATGGMGAFF
TGTGCCAGCAGCTTGGCGACAGGGGGCATGGGAGCTTTCTTT
>TRBJ1-5|.|.|TRBV5-8
CASSPGLGSSNQPQHF
TGTGCCAGCAGCCCCGGTTTGGGGAGTAGCAATCAGCCCCAGCATTTT
>TRBJ2-7|.|.|TRBV11-2
CASSPHLAYEQYF
TGTGCCAGCAGCCCTCATTTAGCCTACGAGCAGTACTTC
>TRBJ1-4|TRBD1|.|TRBV6-1
CASSVGQGSEKLFF
TGTGCCAGCAGTGTGGGACAGGGAAGTGAAAAACTGTTTTTT
>TRBJ2-1|TRBD1|.|TRBV27
CASSPDRGRNEQFF
TGTGCCAGCAGTCCAGACAGGGGGCGAAATGAGCAGTTCTTC
>TRBJ2-5|.|.|TRBV27
CASSAHSGKSVETQYF
TGTGCCAGCAGTGCCCACTCCGGGAAATCAGTAGAGACCCAGTACTTC
>TRBJ1-2|.|few|TRBV6-5
CASSYAKGTRYTF
TGTGCCAGCAGTTACGCGAAGGGAACCCGCTACACCTTC
>TRBJ2-3|.|.|TRBV6-5
CASKSTDTQYF
TGTGCCAGCAAAAGTACAGATACGCAGTATTTT
>TRBJ1-2|TRBD1|.|TRBV7-8
CASSPGQGGYGYTF
TGTGCCAGCAGCCCGGGACAGGGGGGCTATGGCTACACCTTC
>TRBJ1-4|.|.|TRBV9
CASSVGGAFNEKLFF
TGTGCCAGCAGCGTAGGAGGGGCCTTTAATGAAAAACTGTTTTTT
>TRBJ2-1|TRBD2|.|TRBV18
CASSRTSGPNEQFF
TGTGCCAGCTCACGAACTAGCGGGCCCAATGAGCAGTTCTTC
>TRBJ1-1|.|.|TRBV6-6
CASSYGGRGEAFF
TGTGCCAGCAGTTACGGCGGCAGGGGTGAAGCTTTCTTT
>TRBJ1-1|.|few|TRBV5-4
CASSLGGVNEAFF
TGTGCCAGCAGCTTGGGAGGGGTTAATGAAGCTTTCTTT
>TRBJ1-4|.|.|TRBV7-9
CAIAGLQNEKLFF
TGTGCCATAGCGGGACTGCAGAATGAAAAACTGTTTTTT
>TRBJ1-3|.|.|TRBV6-1
CASSEKGRRSSGNTIYF
TGTGCCAGCAGCGAAAAAGGCAGGCGATCCTCTGGAAACACCATATATTTT
>TRBJ2-1|.|.|TRBV19
CASNSGTSYNEQFF
TGTGCCAGCAATTCAGGGACCTCCTACAATGAGCAGTTCTTC
>TRBJ2-7|.|once|TRBV5-1
CASSLQTGSGYEQYF
TGCGCCAGCAGCCTTCAAACAGGGAGCGGGTACGAGCAGTACTTC
>TRBJ2-7|.|once|TRBV6-1
CASTQAYEQYF
TGTGCCAGCACCCAAGCGTACGAGCAGTACTTC
>TRBJ2-7|.|.|TRBV6-5
CASSHPSGVYEQYF
TGTGCCAGCAGCCACCCCTCCGGGGTCTACGAGCAGTACTTC
>TRBJ2-7|TRBD2|.|TRBV27
CASSLLGLAGHYEQYF
TGTGCCAGCAGTTTATTAGGTCTAGCGGGTCATTACGAGCAGTACTTC
>TRBJ2-7|.|few|TRBV19
CASSSRVGHGEQYF
TGTGCCAGTAGTAGCAGGGTCGGGCATGGCGAGCAGTACTTC
>TRBJ1-1|.|.|TRBV5-4
CASSSHFPGLNTEAFF
TGTGCCAGCAGTTCCCATTTCCCGGGACTGAACACTGAAGCTTTCTTT
>TRBJ2-1|.|.|TRBV19
CASSIDWAARAYNEQFF
TGTGCCAGTAGTATAGATTGGGCAGCCAGAGCCTACAATGAGCAGTTCTTC
>TRBJ2-1|.|.|TRBV7-8
CASSLGGGTYNEQFF
TGTGCCAGCAGCTTAGGGGGCGGCACCTACAATGAGCAGTTCTTC
>TRBJ1-2|.|.|TRBV7-9
CASSLGVGDGYTF
TGTGCCAGCAGCTTAGGAGTCGGGGATGGCTACACCTTC
>TRBJ1-2|.|.|TRBV7-9
CASSFKSYGYTF
TGTGCCAGCAGCTTTAAGAGCTATGGCTACACCTTC